The rows below give T cell receptor beta chains drawn from one sample of a study of blood T cell repertoires in COVID-19. Data came from immunoSEQ multiplex PCR; TCRdb stores just in-frame clones and leaves some out. This sample has approximately 170,000 clones, with under 85% found just once. Sample: peripheral blood. Source of these receptors: a woman in her 70s with COVID-19, enrolled during active disease. The CDR3 runs from the conserved cysteine through the conserved F or W. A D gene is named only where the DNA matches it firmly. Not all rows give a size; the values are once, few, many and, for expanded clones, a class.

-	15	TRBV6-5	TRBD2	TRBJ2-5	TGTGCCAGCAGTTTCGGACTAGCGGGATGGGAGACCCAGTACTTC	CASSFGLAGWETQYF
once	15	TRBV18	TRBD2	TRBJ2-5	TGTGCCAGCTCACCACTAGCGGGAGCGAGAGAGACCCAGTACTTC	CASSPLAGARETQYF
-	13	TRBV11-2	TRBD1	TRBJ1-4	TGTGCCAGCACCCCCACAGGGGAAGGGGAACTGTTTTTT	CASTPTGEGELFF
-	17	TRBV7-9	-	TRBJ1-4	TGTGCCAGCAGCTTGGGGTGGGGGCGCGCGACTAATGAAAAACTGTTTTTT	CASSLGWGRATNEKLFF
once	18	TRBV11-3	-	TRBJ2-7	TGTGCCAGCAGCCTCCTTGGGTTGTATGACAGACGAAACTACGAGCAGTACTTC	CASSLLGLYDRRNYEQYF
-	13	TRBV9	-	TRBJ1-4	TGTGCCAGCAGCGGGCAGGGGAGTGAAAAACTGTTTTTT	CASSGQGSEKLFF
-	12	TRBV29-1	TRBD1	TRBJ2-5	TGCAGCGCCGGACAGGACCTGGAGACCCAGTACTTC	CSAGQDLETQYF
-	14	TRBV2	-	TRBJ2-3	TGTGCCAGCAGAGCTCACCCCCTCGCAGATACGCAGTATTTT	CASRAHPLADTQYF
-	14	TRBV15	-	TRBJ2-3	TGTGCCACCAGCAGAGATAAGAGAGCAGATACGCAGTATTTT	CATSRDKRADTQYF
-	14	TRBV5-1	-	TRBJ2-5	TGCGCCAGCTATCGAACGGGGTACCAAGAGACCCAGTACTTC	CASYRTGYQETQYF
-	15	TRBV27	TRBD2	TRBJ2-7	TGTGCCAGCAGTTTTCAGTACGGGACTAACAACGAGCAGTACTTC	CASSFQYGTNNEQYF
-	13	TRBV18	TRBD1	TRBJ2-7	TGTGCCAGCTCAACGACAGGGGTCTACGAGCAGTACTTC	CASSTTGVYEQYF
-	16	TRBV24-1	-	TRBJ1-5	TGTGCCACCAGTGACAGCAGGAGGGGACTGGATCAGCCCCAGCATTTT	CATSDSRRGLDQPQHF
-	13	TRBV19	-	TRBJ1-1	TGTGCCAGTAGTATCCCAGGGCACTTTGAAGCTTTCTTT	CASSIPGHFEAFF
-	15	TRBV27	-	TRBJ2-2	TGTGCCAGCAGCCGGCGGACAGAATTTACCGGGGAGCTGTTTTTT	CASSRRTEFTGELFF
-	14	TRBV10-3	-	TRBJ2-7	TGTGCCATCAGTGAAACAGGAGCCTCCTACGAGCAGTACTTC	CAISETGASYEQYF
once	14	TRBV30	-	TRBJ1-5	TGTGCCTGGAGAATTAAACAGGGATGGCAGCCCCAGCATTTT	CAWRIKQGWQPQHF
-	14	TRBV28	TRBD2	TRBJ2-7	TGTGCCAGCAACGTAGCGGGAGGGCCCTACGAGCAGTACTTC	CASNVAGGPYEQYF
-	16	TRBV9	TRBD2	TRBJ2-3	TGTGCCAGCAGCCCGTGGGGGAGGGCCGAGGCAGATACGCAGTATTTT	CASSPWGRAEADTQYF
-	20	TRBV14	TRBD2	TRBJ2-7	TGTGCCAGCAGCCAAGATTTCCGGGGACTAGCGGGGGAGATCTCCTACGAGCAGTACTTC	CASSQDFRGLAGEISYEQYF
once	15	TRBV7-2	TRBD1	TRBJ1-1	TGTGCCAGCAGCTTAGTTGGGACAGCGAACACTGAAGCTTTCTTT	CASSLVGTANTEAFF
-	15	TRBV6-2/TRBV6-3	TRBD2	TRBJ2-7	TGTGCCAGCAGTTACGGGACTAGCGGATCCTACGAGCAGTACTTC	CASSYGTSGSYEQYF